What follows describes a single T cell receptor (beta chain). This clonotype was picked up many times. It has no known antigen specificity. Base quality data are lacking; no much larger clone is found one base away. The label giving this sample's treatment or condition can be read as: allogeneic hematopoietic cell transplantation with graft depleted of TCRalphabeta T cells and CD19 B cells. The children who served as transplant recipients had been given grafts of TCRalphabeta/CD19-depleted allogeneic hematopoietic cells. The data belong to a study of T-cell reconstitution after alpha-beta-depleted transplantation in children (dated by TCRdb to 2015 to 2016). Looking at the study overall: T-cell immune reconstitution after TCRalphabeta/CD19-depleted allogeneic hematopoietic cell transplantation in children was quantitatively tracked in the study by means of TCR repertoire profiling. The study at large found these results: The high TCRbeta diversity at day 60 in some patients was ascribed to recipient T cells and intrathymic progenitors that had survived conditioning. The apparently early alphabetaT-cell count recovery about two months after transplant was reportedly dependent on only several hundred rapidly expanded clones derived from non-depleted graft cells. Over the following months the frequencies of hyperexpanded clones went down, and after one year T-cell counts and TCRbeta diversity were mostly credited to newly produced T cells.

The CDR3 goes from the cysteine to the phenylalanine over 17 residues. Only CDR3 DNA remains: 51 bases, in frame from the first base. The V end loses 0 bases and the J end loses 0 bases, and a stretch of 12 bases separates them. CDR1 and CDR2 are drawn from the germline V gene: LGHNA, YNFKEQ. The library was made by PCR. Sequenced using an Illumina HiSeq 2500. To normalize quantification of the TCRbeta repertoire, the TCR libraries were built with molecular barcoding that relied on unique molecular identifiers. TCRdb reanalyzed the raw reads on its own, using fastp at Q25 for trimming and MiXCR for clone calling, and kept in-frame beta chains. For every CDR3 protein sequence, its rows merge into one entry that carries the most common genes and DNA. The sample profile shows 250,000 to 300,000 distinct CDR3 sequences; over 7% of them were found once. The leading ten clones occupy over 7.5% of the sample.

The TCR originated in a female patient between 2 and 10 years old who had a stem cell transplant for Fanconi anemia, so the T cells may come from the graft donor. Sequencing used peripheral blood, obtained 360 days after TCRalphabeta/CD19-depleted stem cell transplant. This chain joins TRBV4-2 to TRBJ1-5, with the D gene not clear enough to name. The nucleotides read TGTGCCAGCAGCCAAGAAGTTAAGGCACTTAGCAATCAGCCCCAGCATTTT. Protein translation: CASSQEVKALSNQPQHF.